This T cell receptor (beta chain) appears in the sequencing data of a study of breast tumors, draining lymph nodes, adjacent tissues. TCRdb processed the multiplex PCR reads anew with MiXCR; each CDR3 protein has one entry. The table includes some 230,000 distinct CDR3 sequences, 34% detected once. V was cut by 2 bases and J by 16 bases, with 0 bases left in between. This CDR3 spans 8 amino acids. CDR1 MRHNA and CDR2 SNTAGT come from the germline V gene. The lymph nodes were axillary draining lymph nodes from breast cancer patients. Study-wide points: Compared with lymph nodes, tumors were less diverse; compared with nontumor tissue, more. Data only fit, rather than demonstrated, lymph node origin of most tumor T cells. Luminal-like breast cancer showed significantly higher tumor–nontumor repertoire similarity than basal-like.

Comment on this clonotype: Its antigen remains unknown.

This receptor was obtained from a female donor with breast cancer. Some clones in this sample may be carry-over from other donors' samples. What was sequenced was axillary lymph node tissue. V gene TRBV6-4 combines with J gene TRBJ1-6, with D uncertain. For the CDR3, the DNA is TGTGCCAGCAGTGACCTCCACTTT. This translates into CASSDLHF.